Shown below are 10 T cell receptor beta chains from a single sample sequenced in a study of T cell changes during pregnancy in multiple sclerosis. Some clones are missing from TCRdb's copy, which holds only in-frame ones; the method was immunoSEQ multiplex PCR. The top ten hold 0.5% to 0.6% of the sample, which has some 29,000 clones, around 86% seen once. The specimen was CD4+ T cells from peripheral blood mononuclear cells, collected in the first trimester of pregnancy. All receptors come from a female donor in good health, enrolled as a control in a pregnancy study.

This clone showed up just once. The chain recombines TRBV7-9 with TRBJ2-5, with D maybe TRBD2 (6 bases). With the DNA end fitting TRBJ2-7 better, the J assignment may be wrong. This CDR3 has 15 amino acids. The germline V gene encodes CDR1 SEHNR and CDR2 FQNEAQ (reference sequence). The CDR3 nucleotides are TGTGCCAGCAGCTTAGAGGCGGGAAAGTCCTACGAGCAGTACTTC. This gives the protein CASSLEAGKSYEQYF.

V gene TRBV9 combines with J gene TRBJ2-5; 11 positions match TRBD2. The V gene end was trimmed by 1 base and the J gene end by 5 bases; junction bases not matched to a gene: 1. The germline V gene encodes CDR1 SGDLS and CDR2 YYNGEE. The CDR3 has 14 residues. The CDR3 DNA is TGTGCCAGCAGCGTATTAGCGGGGGGGGAGACCCAGTACTTC. Protein sequence: CASSVLAGGETQYF. Filled out from reference TRBV9 and TRBJ2-5, the complete variable domain reads DSGVTQTPKHLITATGQRVTLRCSPRSGDLSVYWYQQSLDQGLQFLIQYYNGEERAKGNILERFSAQQFPDLHSELNLSSLELGDSALYFCASSVLAGGETQYFGPGTRLLVL.

This clone was found once. The CDR3, as DNA: TGTGCCAGCAGTTTCCGGAGGGGACTAGGGTTGGATACGCAGTATTTT. This translates into CASSFRRGLGLDTQYF. The chain carries TRBV28 and TRBJ2-3; 8 bases are shared with TRBD2. Unmatched junction bases numbered 11, after V lost 3 bases and J lost 6 bases. Germline values: CDR1 MDHEN, CDR2 SYDVKM. This CDR3 is 16 amino acids long. Full variable domain (remainder filled in from reference TRBV28 and TRBJ2-3): DVKVTQSSRYLVKRTGEKVFLECVQDMDHENMFWYRQDPGLGLRLIYFSYDVKMKEKGDIPEGYSVSREKKERFSLILESASTNQTSMYLCASSFRRGLGLDTQYFGPGTRLTVL.

The V and J genes are TRBV11-3 and TRBJ2-1; 9 bases match TRBD1. The V segment lost 4 bases and the J segment 9 bases; nucleotides outside the gene matches: 10. The CDR3 runs to 15 residues. CDR1 is SGHNT, CDR2 YENEEA, per germline. The CDR3 nucleotides are TGTGCCAGCAGCTCCGGGACAGGGATGTCGGGTGAGCAGTTCTTC. It specifies CASSSGTGMSGEQFF.

The chain combines TRBV6-5 with TRBJ2-7; D call uncertain. Germline lookup yields CDR1 MNHEY and CDR2 SVGAGI. Trimming removed 6 bases at V and 5 bases at J, with 14 bases between. CDR3 length: 13 residues. CDR3 amino acids: CASRRTFDNEQYF. As DNA, the CDR3 is TGTGCCAGCAGGCGAACGTTTGATAACGAGCAGTACTTC.

This clone has only one observation. This chain links TRBV7-9 with TRBJ2-1, with D maybe TRBD2 (7 bases). The V gene's germline CDR1 is SEHNR and CDR2 FQNEAQ (reference sequence). Trimming took 1 base from V and 8 from J, leaving 15 bases between them. This CDR3 has 15 amino acids. CDR3 coding DNA: TGTGCCAGCAGCTTAGGCGTCGGGGGGCTTGATGAGCAGTTCTTC. This sequence encodes CASSLGVGGLDEQFF. Supplemented by reference TRBV7-9 and TRBJ2-1, the full variable domain reads DTGVSQNPRHKITKRGQNVTFRCDPISEHNRLYWYRQTLGQGPEFLTYFQNEAQLEKSRLLSDRFSAERPKGSFSTLEIQRTEQGDSAMYLCASSLGVGGLDEQFFGPGTRLTVL.

The gene calls are TRBV6-1 and TRBJ2-2, with 12 bases that match TRBD2. Germline CDR1 MNHNS, CDR2 SASEGT. The V and J ends lost 3 bases and 6 bases, in that order; junction bases with no gene match: 8. The CDR3 is 17 amino acids. The CDR3: CASSDGGLAGLPGELFF. DNA of the CDR3: TGTGCCAGCAGTGACGGCGGACTAGCGGGACTCCCCGGGGAGCTGTTTTTT.

The chain recombines TRBV7-9 with TRBJ1-2; D is perhaps TRBD1 (6 bases). Between the trimmed V and J ends, which lost 5 bases and 3 bases, there was a span of 16 bases. CDR3 length: 15 amino acids. CDR1 and CDR2 (germline): SEHNR, FQNEAQ (reference sequence). As DNA, the CDR3 is TGTGCCAGCAGCCGATGGGGGGGCGAGCACTATGGCTACACCTTC. It encodes CASSRWGGEHYGYTF.

This sequence joins TRBV28 and TRBJ2-2, with 7 nucleotides matching TRBD1. The junction had 4 bases not matched to a gene; V was cut back by 4 bases and J by 5 bases. CDR1 MDHEN and CDR2 SYDVKM come from the germline V gene. The CDR3 contains 14 residues. CDR3 nucleotides: TGTGCCAGCAGTTCCGGACAGGATACCGGGGAGCTGTTTTTT. Amino acids: CASSSGQDTGELFF. The full variable domain, with the rest looked up from reference TRBV28 and TRBJ2-2, is DVKVTQSSRYLVKRTGEKVFLECVQDMDHENMFWYRQDPGLGLRLIYFSYDVKMKEKGDIPEGYSVSREKKERFSLILESASTNQTSMYLCASSSGQDTGELFFGEGSRLTVL.

The chain joins TRBV5-4 to TRBJ2-7, with D perhaps TRBD1 (6 bases). Germline V gene data show CDR1 as SGHNT and CDR2 as YYREEE (reference sequence). The CDR3 runs 16 residues. V shed 3 bases and J shed 7 bases, with 23 bases lying between them. The CDR3 sequence is CASSSWFPGRRGEQYF. The CDR3 nucleotides are TGTGCCAGCAGCTCCTGGTTCCCGGGCCGAAGGGGGGAGCAGTACTTC.